The rows below give T cell receptor beta chains drawn from one sample of a study of T cell responses to AZD1222 COVID-19 vaccine. Only in-frame clones appear in the TCRdb table, and some are missing; sequencing was by immunoSEQ multiplex PCR. The sample lists around 110,000 clones, 87% occurring once. This specimen consisted of peripheral blood, obtained on day 0 of AZD1222 vaccination. All receptors come from an adult in good health. Each CDR3 is given with its conserved first and last residue.

V gene: TRBV7-2
J gene: TRBJ1-6
CDR3 protein: CASSLGMGLSIRPLHF

V gene: TRBV5-6
J gene: TRBJ1-3
CDR3 protein: CASSLGWSGRNSGNTIYF

V gene: TRBV7-6
J gene: TRBJ2-3
CDR3 protein: CASSPRPPTGREGDTQYF

V gene: TRBV3-1/TRBV3-2
J gene: TRBJ2-7
CDR3 protein: CASSFGGSYEQYF

V gene: TRBV11-1
J gene: TRBJ1-2
CDR3 protein: CASSFGTGSYGYTF

V gene: TRBV3-1/TRBV3-2
J gene: TRBJ1-2
CDR3 protein: CASSLRGTGGYTF

V gene: TRBV29-1
J gene: TRBJ2-2
CDR3 protein: CSVGGGNTGELFF

V gene: TRBV19
J gene: TRBJ1-4
CDR3 protein: CASSPRTGTNEKLFF

V gene: TRBV6-4
J gene: TRBJ2-7
CDR3 protein: CASSVDGLGEQYF

V gene: TRBV2
J gene: TRBJ1-1
CDR3 protein: CASREGENTEAFF

V gene: TRBV5-1
J gene: TRBJ1-1
CDR3 protein: CASSLNSMNTEAFF